The source of this T cell receptor beta chain is a study of cytotoxic CD8 clonotypes in ibrutinib-treated CLL. Comment on this clone: The antigen is not known.

Researchers set a sequencing depth target of 1 in 200,000 to 1 in 1 million T cells. Clones were read by immunoSEQ multiplex PCR, and TCRdb kept only the in-frame ones, dropping some. The table has 15,000 to 20,000 clones, 81% seen once; the top ten hold 17%. The CDR3 length is 14 residues. Trimming cost V 7 bases and J 3 bases, with 12 bases left between them. Germline V lookup: CDR1 SGHNT, CDR2 YENEEA. Points from the study as a whole: Baseline clonality exceeded age-matched healthy donors and tracked circulating CD8+ T-cell counts.

Here the sequenced sample was PBMCs, taken before ibrutinib treatment. The receptor was derived from a human donor with chronic lymphocytic leukemia. V gene TRBV11-3 combines with J gene TRBJ2-2; no clear D gene. The CDR3 region has the DNA TGTGCCAGCACTTCACCTTCCCACACCGGGGAGCTGTTTTTT. Translation: CASTSPSHTGELFF.